The 32 T cell receptor beta chains presented below share a single source sample, sequenced in a study of T cell changes during pregnancy in multiple sclerosis. TCRdb keeps only in-frame clones here, not all; method: immunoSEQ multiplex PCR. The data show tens of thousands of clones, with around nine tenths seen just once and about an eighth held by the top ten. Specimen: CD8+ T cells from peripheral blood mononuclear cells, collected in the first trimester of pregnancy. These receptors were collected from a female donor with multiple sclerosis, enrolled in a pregnancy study.

This clone was found a few times. The chain uses TRBV28 and TRBJ2-1; 9 nucleotides match TRBD1. Germline V CDR1 and CDR2: MDHEN, SYDVKM. The CDR3 spans 14 residues. V lost 8 bases to trimming and J lost 1 base; unmatched junction nucleotides: 3. The CDR3 here is CASEGQGSYNEQFF. In nucleotides, the CDR3 is TGTGCCAGCGAAGGACAGGGGTCCTACAATGAGCAGTTCTTC.

This chain connects TRBV29-1 to TRBJ2-1; no clear D. The CDR3 covers 12 residues. The V gene's germline CDR1 is SQVTM and CDR2 ANQGSEA. Trimming stripped 2 bases from V and 8 bases from J, with 10 bases between. DNA of the CDR3: TGCAGCGTTGAACGAACGGTCCATGAGCAGTTCTTC. Its translation is CSVERTVHEQFF.

The chain has TRBV29-1 and TRBJ2-7; D is perhaps TRBD1 (5 bases). The CDR3 covers 16 residues. V lost 4 bases and J lost 2, with 21 bases in between. The germline V gene encodes CDR1 SQVTM and CDR2 ANQGSEA. For the CDR3, the DNA is TGCAGCGTTGGGGGCGGAAGAGCCCTTCTCCCCTACGAGCAGTACTTC. The encoded protein is CSVGGGRALLPYEQYF.

The chain uses TRBV29-1 and TRBJ2-1, with TRBD1 identical over 11 bases. V shed 3 bases, J shed 6 bases, and the junction held 10 bases outside the gene matches. From germline, CDR1 is SQVTM and CDR2 ANQGSEA. This CDR3 has 16 residues. The CDR3 region is CSVDGARDRGINEQFF. The DNA for the CDR3 is TGCAGCGTTGATGGGGCCCGGGACAGGGGGATCAATGAGCAGTTCTTC.

The gene calls are TRBV28 and TRBJ2-1, with TRBD2 matching 11 bases. Trimming at V came to 5 bases and at J to 0 bases, leaving 15 bases not matched to a gene. The germline gives CDR1 MDHEN, CDR2 SYDVKM. This CDR3 spans 20 amino acids. The CDR3 sequence is CASSDWFSTSGNSSYNEQFF. The CDR3 DNA sequence: TGTGCCAGCAGTGATTGGTTTTCGACTAGCGGGAATAGCTCCTACAATGAGCAGTTCTTC.

The rearrangement joins TRBV7-6 to TRBJ2-5, with D unclear. The V gene's germline CDR1 is SGHVS and CDR2 FNYEAQ. With 2 bases removed from V and 7 bases from J, the gap between germline ends came to 11 bases. CDR3 length equals 13 residues. The DNA of the CDR3 is TGTGCCAGCAGCTTACCACTTACCCCGACCCAGTACTTC. It codes for CASSLPLTPTQYF.

The chain joins TRBV9 to TRBJ2-7; D is perhaps TRBD2 (6 bases). There are 13 residues in the CDR3. The germline CDR1 and CDR2 sequences are SGDLS and YYNGEE. The V and J ends lost 3 bases and 0 bases respectively, with 7 bases between them. CDR3 coding DNA: TGTGCCAGCAGCGGCGGGAACTCCTACGAGCAGTACTTC. It codes for CASSGGNSYEQYF.

The genes are TRBV6-5 and TRBJ2-5; D ambiguous. This CDR3 is built from 11 residues. V lost 2 bases to trimming and J lost 5 bases, with 3 bases between them. In germline, CDR1 is MNHEY, CDR2 SVGAGI. CDR3 region: CASSYLETQYF. The DNA for the CDR3 is TGTGCCAGCAGTTACCTTGAGACCCAGTACTTC.

The V and J genes are TRBV7-9 and TRBJ2-7; TRBD2 matches 7 bases. This CDR3 has 14 residues. V was pared by 5 bases and J by 3 bases, with 7 bases of the junction left unmatched. Germline values: CDR1 SEHNR, CDR2 FQNEAQ (reference sequence). The CDR3 loop reads CASSLAGTNYEQYF. The DNA for the CDR3 is TGTGCCAGCAGCCTCGCTGGGACTAACTACGAGCAGTACTTC.

The rearrangement joins TRBV29-1 to TRBJ2-5; tentative D call: TRBD1 (6 bases). Looked up from germline, CDR1 is SQVTM and CDR2 is ANQGSEA. This CDR3 has 18 residues. Trimming removed 0 bases from V and 4 bases from J, with 24 bases in between. CDR3 in amino acids: CSVEDLGGGPDYRETQYF. The CDR3 nucleotides read TGCAGCGTTGAAGATCTTGGGGGCGGCCCTGACTACCGAGAGACCCAGTACTTC.

This clone has only one observation. This chain joins TRBV7-3 and TRBJ2-1, with 7 nucleotides matching TRBD2. Trimming removed 4 bases from V and 9 bases from J; junction bases left unmatched: 3. The CDR3 spans 12 residues. The germline gives CDR1 SGHTA, CDR2 FQGTGA. The CDR3 DNA reads as TGTGCCAGCAGCTCGGGGGGTCCTGAGCAGTTCTTC. Its translation: CASSSGGPEQFF.

The genes are TRBV7-9 and TRBJ2-1; no clear D gene. This CDR3 spans 13 amino acids. Deletions cut 5 bases from V and 3 bases from J, with 8 bases between. Germline assignment: CDR1 SEHNR and CDR2 FQNEAQ (reference sequence). The CDR3, as DNA: TGTGCCAGCAGCCTCCCGGTCTACAATGAGCAGTTCTTC. It codes for CASSLPVYNEQFF.

With regard to this clone: The sample carries other DNA sequences with the same CDR3. The DNA for the CDR3 is TGTGCCAGCAGTTTATCAGCGGGAGACTCCTACAATGAGCAGTTCTTC. It yields the protein CASSLSAGDSYNEQFF. The rearrangement joins TRBV27 to TRBJ2-1; TRBD2 matches 8 bases. This CDR3 is built from 16 residues. V gave up 0 bases and J gave up 0 bases; unmatched junction bases: 1. The germline V gene has CDR1 MNHEY and CDR2 SMNVEV (reference sequence).

V and J are TRBV6-5 and TRBJ2-7; the match to TRBD2 covers 9 bases. J was trimmed by 5 bases and V by 7 bases; bases with no gene match: 9. The CDR3 length is 14 residues. Germline V CDR1 and CDR2: MNHEY, SVGAGI. The CDR3 is CASKSLAGTHEQYF. The CDR3 nucleotides are TGTGCCAGCAAGTCTCTAGCGGGAACGCACGAGCAGTACTTC.

V is TRBV5-1 and J is TRBJ1-2; D is possibly TRBD1 (5 bases). V was shortened by 5 bases and J by 1 base, with 6 bases between the two germline ends. The CDR3 covers 12 residues. Germline-derived CDR1 and CDR2 are SGHRS and YFSETQ. CDR3 DNA sequence: TGCGCCAGCAGAGACAGTAACTATGGCTACACCTTC. Its protein is CASRDSNYGYTF. Together with reference TRBV5-1 and TRBJ1-2, the CDR3 gives the full variable domain: KAGVTQTPRYLIKTRGQQVTLSCSPISGHRSVSWYQQTPGQGLQFLFEYFSETQRNKGNFPGRFSGRQFSNSRSEMNVSTLELGDSALYLCASRDSNYGYTFGSGTRLTVV.

This chain joins TRBV5-1 and TRBJ2-7; perhaps TRBD2 as D (5 bases). The V end lost 0 bases, the J end lost 6 bases, and 10 bases lay between the germline ends. CDR1 is SGHRS and CDR2 is YFSETQ in the germline V gene. The CDR3 contains 13 residues. The CDR3: CASSLDTGSEQYF. CDR3 nucleotides: TGCGCCAGCAGCTTGGATACGGGGAGCGAGCAGTACTTC.

The rearrangement links TRBV15 to TRBJ2-7; a possible D gene is TRBD1 (5 bases). Per germline, CDR1 LNHNV and CDR2 YYDKDF (reference sequence). V gave up 0 bases and J gave up 6 bases, with 18 bases separating them. The CDR3 loop spans 16 amino acids. The chain's CDR3 is CATSRDLFRGASEQYF. As DNA, the CDR3 is TGTGCCACCAGCAGAGATCTTTTTAGGGGTGCTAGCGAGCAGTACTTC.

V and J are TRBV9 and TRBJ2-7; 12 bases align to TRBD2. Germline CDR1 reads SGDLS; CDR2 reads YYNGEE. The CDR3 loop spans 16 amino acids. Trimming removed 0 bases from V and 2 bases from J; junction bases left unmatched: 3. CDR3 sequence (DNA): TGTGCCAGCAGCGTAGAGCTAGCGGGAGGGCCCTACGAGCAGTACTTC. Protein product: CASSVELAGGPYEQYF.

This rearrangement joins TRBV28 to TRBJ1-2; tentatively, D is TRBD1 (5 bases). CDR1 MDHEN and CDR2 SYDVKM come from the germline V gene. Deletions cut 5 bases from V and 8 bases from J, with 18 bases between. The CDR3 is made up of 14 amino acids. CDR3 sequence: CASSPLSTQDGYTF. CDR3 nucleotides: TGTGCCAGCAGTCCACTATCTACACAGGACGGCTACACCTTC.

The V and J genes are TRBV13 and TRBJ2-3, with 9 bases aligning to TRBD1. Germline values: CDR1 PRHDT, CDR2 FYEKMQ (reference sequence). This CDR3 has 16 amino acids. The J segment lost 2 bases and the V segment lost 0 bases, leaving 3 bases of the junction unmatched. CDR3 amino acids: CASSLGGTGNTDTQYF. The DNA of the CDR3 is TGTGCCAGCAGCTTAGGCGGGACAGGGAACACAGATACGCAGTATTTT.

The V call is TRBV5-1, the J call TRBJ2-6; TRBD2 matches 9 bases. This CDR3 has 15 amino acids. Per germline, CDR1 SGHRS and CDR2 YFSETQ. V dropped 3 bases and J dropped 12; count of bases not matched to a gene: 10. The chain's CDR3 is CASSSGQLAGSVLTF. Here the CDR3 DNA reads TGCGCCAGCAGCTCGGGACAGCTAGCGGGGAGCGTCCTGACTTTC.

This clone was recorded once. The rearrangement uses TRBV28 and TRBJ1-1; D gene uncertain. Germline V gene sequence: CDR1 MDHEN, CDR2 SYDVKM. The CDR3 loop spans 11 amino acids. V dropped 11 bases and J dropped 0 bases, with 7 bases sitting between them. In DNA form, the CDR3 reads TGTGCCGCAATAGTGAACACTGAAGCTTTCTTT. It specifies CAAIVNTEAFF.

V is TRBV27 and J is TRBJ1-5; D is perhaps TRBD1 (6 bases). Germline CDR1 and CDR2: MNHEY and SMNVEV (reference sequence). The CDR3 has 15 residues. Trimming took 2 bases from V and 1 from J, leaving 9 bases between them. The CDR3 sequence is CASSLAGGSNQPQHF. In nucleotides, the CDR3 is TGTGCCAGCAGTTTAGCGGGGGGCAGCAATCAGCCCCAGCATTTT.

This sequence joins TRBV10-3 and TRBJ2-7, with TRBD1 matching over 9 bases. This CDR3 has 14 residues. Germline trimming cut 7 bases from V and 5 bases from J; bases unmatched to any gene: 9. Germline loops: CDR1 ENHRY, CDR2 SYGVKD. CDR3 region: CAITQTGGIDEQYF. CDR3 coding DNA: TGTGCCATCACCCAGACAGGGGGTATCGACGAGCAGTACTTC.

The rearrangement joins TRBV5-6 to TRBJ2-4; 9 nucleotides agree with TRBD1. The germline gives CDR1 SGHDT, CDR2 YYEEEE. The CDR3 is 15 amino acids. The V and J ends lost 4 bases and 3 bases, in that order; junction bases with no gene match: 5. CDR3: CASSQGQGGKNIQYF. As DNA, the CDR3 is TGTGCCAGCAGCCAGGGACAGGGAGGCAAAAACATTCAGTACTTC. The full variable domain, completed using reference TRBV5-6 and TRBJ2-4, is DAGVTQSPTHLIKTRGQQVTLRCSPKSGHDTVSWYQQALGQGPQFIFQYYEEEERQRGNFPDRFSGHQFPNYSSELNVNALLLGDSALYLCASSQGQGGKNIQYFGAGTRLSVL.

The chain recombines TRBV7-9 with TRBJ2-3; TRBD2 aligns across 8 bases. The germline V gene has CDR1 SEHNR and CDR2 FQNEAQ (reference sequence). The J segment lost 4 bases and the V segment lost 6 bases, leaving 12 bases of the junction unmatched. CDR3 length: 16 residues. The CDR3 DNA follows: TGTGCCAGCAGTCGCATTAGCGGGAACGGGGCAGATACGCAGTATTTT. Translating it yields CASSRISGNGADTQYF.

The J gene is TRBJ2-1, the V gene TRBV28, with TRBD2 matching 7 bases. With 10 bases clipped from V and 3 bases from J, the junction kept 6 bases outside the gene matches. The CDR3 length is 13 residues. Germline V gene lookup returns CDR1 MDHEN and CDR2 SYDVKM. CDR3 residues: CATRREDYNEQFF. CDR3 DNA sequence: TGTGCCACCCGACGGGAGGACTACAATGAGCAGTTCTTC. The variable domain in full, with the rest retrieved from reference TRBV28 and TRBJ2-1, is DVKVTQSSRYLVKRTGEKVFLECVQDMDHENMFWYRQDPGLGLRLIYFSYDVKMKEKGDIPEGYSVSREKKERFSLILESASTNQTSMYLCATRREDYNEQFFGPGTRLTVL.

V and J are TRBV29-1 and TRBJ2-5; no clear D gene. The end of the DNA aligns better with TRBJ2-7, so the J call may be wrong. Germline V gene data show CDR1 as SQVTM and CDR2 as ANQGSEA. The CDR3 has 13 amino acids. DNA for the CDR3: TGCAGCGTTGTAACCTCGCGGCGCTACGAGCAGTACTTC. Translated: CSVVTSRRYEQYF.

The chain is built from TRBV6-5 and TRBJ2-6, with D uncertain. This CDR3 has 14 residues. The V and J ends lost 7 bases and 0 bases respectively, with 7 bases between them. Germline-derived CDR1 and CDR2 are MNHEY and SVGAGI. The CDR3 reads CASMSGSGANVLTF. The CDR3, as DNA: TGTGCCAGCATGTCGGGCTCTGGGGCCAACGTCCTGACTTTC.

This clone has a single count. The CDR3 here is CASSFGTGFYNEQFF. The CDR3 nucleotides read TGTGCCAGCAGTTTCGGGACAGGATTTTACAATGAGCAGTTCTTC. The gene calls are TRBV27 and TRBJ2-1; 8 positions match TRBD1. J was trimmed by 4 bases and V by 3 bases; bases with no gene match: 5. The CDR3 has 15 residues. In germline, CDR1 is MNHEY, CDR2 SMNVEV (reference sequence).

This sequence joins TRBV27 and TRBJ2-3; 9 bases are a match to TRBD2. Trimming at V came to 4 bases and at J to 0 bases, leaving 2 bases not matched to a gene. The CDR3 is made up of 15 amino acids. Germline CDR1 reads MNHEY; CDR2 reads SMNVEV (reference sequence). CDR3 sequence: CASSYGLASTDTQYF. As DNA, the CDR3 is TGTGCCAGCAGTTATGGACTAGCGAGCACAGATACGCAGTATTTT.

This rearrangement joins TRBV28 to TRBJ2-1; D not certain. The CDR3 covers 13 residues. Trimming took off 2 bases at V and 4 bases at J, with 6 bases between the two ends. Germline V gene lookup returns CDR1 MDHEN and CDR2 SYDVKM. The CDR3 bases are TGTGCCAGCAGTTTACAAGCGTACAATGAGCAGTTCTTC. Residues: CASSLQAYNEQFF.